This T cell receptor (beta chain) emerged from a study of T cells in Graves' hyperthyroidism and ophthalmopathy. The wider study: Sampling of peripheral blood happened at initial diagnosis, prior to any treatment.

Study results and limitations: In validation, the model predicted ophthalmopathy. These predictions came a median about 6.5 months before onset.

This clonotype was counted at least ten times. Antigen: not known. Amplified TCR beta CDR3 regions came from RNA transcripts. HTBI primers were employed in a first-round RT-PCR of the TCR CDR3. Each CDR3 protein gets one entry after TCRdb re-called the multiplex PCR reads with MiXCR. Of 600,000 or so distinct CDR3 sequences detected, 14% appear once; the ten largest clones hold around 7%. Trimming stripped 7 bases from V and 4 bases from J, with 13 bases between. This CDR3 is built from 13 residues. This TCR came from a woman aged 18 to 35 with Graves' ophthalmopathy. This chain uses TRBV12-3 or TRBV12-4 with TRBJ1-2, with D tentatively TRBD1 (5 bases). Sample: blood. CDR3 amino acids: CASTNYGTYGYTF. The CDR3 nucleotides are TGTGCCAGCACCAACTACGGGACCTATGGCTACACCTTC.